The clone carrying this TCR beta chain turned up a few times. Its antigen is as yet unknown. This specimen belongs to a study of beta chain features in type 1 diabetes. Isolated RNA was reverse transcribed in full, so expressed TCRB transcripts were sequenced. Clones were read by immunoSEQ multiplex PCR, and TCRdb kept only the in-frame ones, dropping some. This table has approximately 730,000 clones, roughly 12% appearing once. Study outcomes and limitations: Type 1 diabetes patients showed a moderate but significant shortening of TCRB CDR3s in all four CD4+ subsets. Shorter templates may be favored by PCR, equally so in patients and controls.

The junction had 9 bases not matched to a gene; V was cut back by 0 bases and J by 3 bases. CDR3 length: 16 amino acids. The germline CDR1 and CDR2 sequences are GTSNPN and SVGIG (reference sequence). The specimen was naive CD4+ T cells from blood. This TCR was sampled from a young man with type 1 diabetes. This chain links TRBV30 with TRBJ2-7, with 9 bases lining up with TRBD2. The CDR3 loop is CAWSVLVAGADYEQYF. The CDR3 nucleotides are TGTGCCTGGAGTGTGTTAGTAGCGGGGGCCGACTACGAGCAGTACTTC. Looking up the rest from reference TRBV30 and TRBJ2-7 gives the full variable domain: SQTIHQWPATLVQPVGSPLSLECTVEGTSNPNLYWYRQAAGRGLQLLFYSVGIGQISSEVPQNLSASRPQDRQFILSSKKLLLSDSGFYLCAWSVLVAGADYEQYFGPGTRLTVT.